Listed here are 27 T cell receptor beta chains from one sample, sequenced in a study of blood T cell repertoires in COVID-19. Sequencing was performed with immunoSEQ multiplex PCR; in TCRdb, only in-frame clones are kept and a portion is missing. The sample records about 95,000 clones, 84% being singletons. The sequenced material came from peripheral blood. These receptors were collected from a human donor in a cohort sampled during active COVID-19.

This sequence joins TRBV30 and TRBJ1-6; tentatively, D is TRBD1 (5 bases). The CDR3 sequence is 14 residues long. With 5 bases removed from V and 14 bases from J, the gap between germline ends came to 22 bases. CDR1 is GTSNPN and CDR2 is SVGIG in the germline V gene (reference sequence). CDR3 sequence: CAWSRRGRRGSLHF. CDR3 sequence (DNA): TGTGCCTGGTCTCGTAGGGGCCGAAGGGGATCCCTCCACTTT.

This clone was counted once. For the CDR3, the DNA is TGTGCCTCCCGGACAGGGAACTATGGCTACACCTTC. The encoded protein is CASRTGNYGYTF. This chain links TRBV19 with TRBJ1-2, with 8 nucleotides matching TRBD1. From germline, CDR1 is LNHDA and CDR2 SQIVND (reference sequence). J was trimmed by 2 bases and V by 11 bases; bases with no gene match: 4. The CDR3 contains 12 residues.

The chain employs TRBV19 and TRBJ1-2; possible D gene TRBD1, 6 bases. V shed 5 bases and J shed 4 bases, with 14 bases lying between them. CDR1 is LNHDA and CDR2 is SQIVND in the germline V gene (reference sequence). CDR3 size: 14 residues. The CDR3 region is CASSATGKAYGYTF. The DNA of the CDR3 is TGTGCCAGTAGTGCCACAGGGAAGGCCTATGGCTACACCTTC.

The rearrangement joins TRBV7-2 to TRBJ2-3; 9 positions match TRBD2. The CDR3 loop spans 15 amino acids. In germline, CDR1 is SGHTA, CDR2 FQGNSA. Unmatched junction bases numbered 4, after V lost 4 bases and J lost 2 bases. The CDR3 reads CASSSASGVTDTQYF. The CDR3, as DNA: TGTGCCAGCAGCTCCGCTAGCGGGGTCACAGATACGCAGTATTTT. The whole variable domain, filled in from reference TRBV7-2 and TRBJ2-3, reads GAGVSQSPSNKVTEKGKDVELRCDPISGHTALYWYRQSLGQGLEFLIYFQGNSAPDKSGLPSDRFSAERTGGSVSTLTIQRTQQEDSAVYLCASSSASGVTDTQYFGPGTRLTVL.

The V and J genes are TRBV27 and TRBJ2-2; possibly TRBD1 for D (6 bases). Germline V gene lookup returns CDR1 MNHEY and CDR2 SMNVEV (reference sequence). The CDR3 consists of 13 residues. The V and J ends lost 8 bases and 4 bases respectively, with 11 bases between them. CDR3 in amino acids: CASGGQITGELFF. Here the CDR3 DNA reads TGTGCCAGCGGGGGCCAGATCACCGGGGAGCTGTTTTTT.

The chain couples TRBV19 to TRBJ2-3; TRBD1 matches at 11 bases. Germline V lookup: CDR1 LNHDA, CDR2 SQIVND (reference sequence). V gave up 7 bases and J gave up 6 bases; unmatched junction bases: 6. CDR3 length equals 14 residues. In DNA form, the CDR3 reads TGTGCCAGTACCACTGGACAGGGGGCTGATACGCAGTATTTT. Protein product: CASTTGQGADTQYF. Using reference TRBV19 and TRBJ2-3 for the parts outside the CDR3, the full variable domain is DGGITQSPKYLFRKEGQNVTLSCEQNLNHDAMYWYRQDPGQGLRLIYYSQIVNDFQKGDIAEGYSVSREKKESFPLTVTSAQKNPTAFYLCASTTGQGADTQYFGPGTRLTVL.

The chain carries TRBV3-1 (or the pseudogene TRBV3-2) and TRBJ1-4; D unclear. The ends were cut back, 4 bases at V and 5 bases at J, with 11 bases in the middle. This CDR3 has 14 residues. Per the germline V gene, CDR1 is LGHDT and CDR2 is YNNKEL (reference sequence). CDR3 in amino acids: CASSPRTENEKLFF. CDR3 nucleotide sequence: TGTGCCAGCAGCCCACGGACTGAGAATGAAAAACTGTTTTTT.

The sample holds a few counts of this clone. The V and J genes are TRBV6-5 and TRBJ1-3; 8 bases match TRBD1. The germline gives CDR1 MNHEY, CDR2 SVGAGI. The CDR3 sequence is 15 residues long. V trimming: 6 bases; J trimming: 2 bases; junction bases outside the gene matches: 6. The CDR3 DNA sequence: TGTGCCAGCAGGGTGACAGGGGTCGCTGGAAACACCATATATTTT. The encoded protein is CASRVTGVAGNTIYF.

For the CDR3, the DNA is TGCGCCAGCAGCCAAGATAGAGTAGCCAAAAACATTCAGTACTTC. Residues: CASSQDRVAKNIQYF. The chain links TRBV4-3 to TRBJ2-4; D gene ambiguous. V dropped 0 bases and J dropped 0 bases, with 6 bases sitting between them. The CDR3 is 15 residues long. Per the germline V gene, CDR1 is LGHNA and CDR2 is YSLEER.

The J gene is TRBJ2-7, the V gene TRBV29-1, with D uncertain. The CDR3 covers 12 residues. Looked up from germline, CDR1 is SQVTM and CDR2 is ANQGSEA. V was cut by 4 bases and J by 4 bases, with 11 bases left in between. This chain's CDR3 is CSVGESAYEQYF. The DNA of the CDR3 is TGCAGCGTTGGTGAGAGTGCGTACGAGCAGTACTTC.

In DNA, the CDR3 is TGTGCCAGCAGCACGTGGACTAGCGGGGGTACCGGGGAGCTGTTTTTT. It codes for CASSTWTSGGTGELFF. The rearrangement uses TRBV9 and TRBJ2-2; 13 bases agree with TRBD2. This CDR3 is 16 amino acids long. V shed 4 bases and J 5 bases; nucleotides not matched to a gene: 5. Germline V gene data show CDR1 as SGDLS and CDR2 as YYNGEE.

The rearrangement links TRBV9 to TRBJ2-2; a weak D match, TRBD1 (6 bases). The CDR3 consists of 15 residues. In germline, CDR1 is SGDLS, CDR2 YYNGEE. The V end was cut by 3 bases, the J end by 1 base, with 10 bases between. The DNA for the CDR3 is TGTGCCAGCAGCGCGGACAGTCTGAACACCGGGGAGCTGTTTTTT. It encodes CASSADSLNTGELFF.

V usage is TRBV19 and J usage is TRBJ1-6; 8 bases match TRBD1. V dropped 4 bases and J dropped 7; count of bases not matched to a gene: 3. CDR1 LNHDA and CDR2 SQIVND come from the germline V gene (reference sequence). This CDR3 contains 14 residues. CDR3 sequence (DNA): TGTGCCAGTAGTACAACAGGGGGAAATTCACCCCTCCACTTT. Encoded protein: CASSTTGGNSPLHF. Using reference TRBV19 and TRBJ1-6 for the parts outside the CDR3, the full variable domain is DGGITQSPKYLFRKEGQNVTLSCEQNLNHDAMYWYRQDPGQGLRLIYYSQIVNDFQKGDIAEGYSVSREKKESFPLTVTSAQKNPTAFYLCASSTTGGNSPLHFGNGTRLTVT.

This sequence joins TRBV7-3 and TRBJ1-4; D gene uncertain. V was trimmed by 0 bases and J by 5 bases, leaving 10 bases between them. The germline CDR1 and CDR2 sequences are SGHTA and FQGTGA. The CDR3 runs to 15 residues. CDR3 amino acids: CASSLTAANNEKLFF. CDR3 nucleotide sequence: TGTGCCAGCAGCTTAACTGCGGCAAACAATGAAAAACTGTTTTTT.

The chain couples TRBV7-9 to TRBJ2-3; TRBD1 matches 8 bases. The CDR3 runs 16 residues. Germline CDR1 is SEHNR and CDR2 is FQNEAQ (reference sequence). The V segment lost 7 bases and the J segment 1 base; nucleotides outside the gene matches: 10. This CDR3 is CASMNQGAVRTDTQYF. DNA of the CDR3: TGTGCCAGCATGAACCAGGGGGCGGTTCGCACAGATACGCAGTATTTT.

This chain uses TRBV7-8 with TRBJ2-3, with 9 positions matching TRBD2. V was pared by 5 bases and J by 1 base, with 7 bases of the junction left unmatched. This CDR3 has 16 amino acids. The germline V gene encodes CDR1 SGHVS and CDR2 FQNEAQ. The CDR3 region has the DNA TGTGCCAGCAGCCCAGCAGTAGCGGGGGGCACAGATACGCAGTATTTT. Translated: CASSPAVAGGTDTQYF.

Written as DNA, the CDR3 is TGTGCCACCAGTGACTCCGGGACAGGGGGCCGCGAGCAGTACTTC. Its protein product is CATSDSGTGGREQYF. V is TRBV24-1 and J is TRBJ2-7; 12 nucleotides match TRBD1. CDR3 size: 15 residues. Germline V CDR1 and CDR2: KGHDR, SFDVKD. J gave up 6 bases and V 4 bases, and 6 bases lay outside the gene matches.

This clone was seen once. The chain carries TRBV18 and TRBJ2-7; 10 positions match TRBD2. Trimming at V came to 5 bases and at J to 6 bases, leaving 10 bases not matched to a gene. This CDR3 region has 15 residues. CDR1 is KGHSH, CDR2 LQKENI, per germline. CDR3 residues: CASSTQAGGTSEQYF. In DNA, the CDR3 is TGTGCCAGCTCAACCCAAGCGGGAGGGACCTCCGAGCAGTACTTC. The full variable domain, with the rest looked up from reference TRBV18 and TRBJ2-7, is NAGVMQNPRHLVRRRGQEARLRCSPMKGHSHVYWYRQLPEEGLKFMVYLQKENIIDESGMPKERFSAEFPKEGPSILRIQQVVRGDSAAYFCASSTQAGGTSEQYFGPGTRLTVT.

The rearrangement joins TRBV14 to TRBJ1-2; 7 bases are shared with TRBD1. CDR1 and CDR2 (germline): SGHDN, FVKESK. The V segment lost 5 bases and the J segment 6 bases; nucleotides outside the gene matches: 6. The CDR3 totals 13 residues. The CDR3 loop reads CASSGQVHDGYTF. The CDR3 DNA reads TGTGCCAGCAGCGGACAGGTGCATGATGGCTACACCTTC.

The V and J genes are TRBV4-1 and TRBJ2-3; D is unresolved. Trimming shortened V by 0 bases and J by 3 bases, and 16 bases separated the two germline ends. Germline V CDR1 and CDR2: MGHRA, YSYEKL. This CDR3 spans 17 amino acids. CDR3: CASSQEQPRSRTDTQYF. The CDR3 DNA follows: TGCGCCAGCAGCCAAGAGCAGCCTAGAAGTCGGACAGATACGCAGTATTTT.

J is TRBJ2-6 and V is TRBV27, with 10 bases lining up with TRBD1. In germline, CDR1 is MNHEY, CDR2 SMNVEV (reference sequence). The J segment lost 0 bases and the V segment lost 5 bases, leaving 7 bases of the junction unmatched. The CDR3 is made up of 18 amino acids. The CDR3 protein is CASSERTGGSSGANVLTF. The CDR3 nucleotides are TGTGCCAGCAGTGAACGGACAGGGGGGAGCTCTGGGGCCAACGTCCTGACTTTC.

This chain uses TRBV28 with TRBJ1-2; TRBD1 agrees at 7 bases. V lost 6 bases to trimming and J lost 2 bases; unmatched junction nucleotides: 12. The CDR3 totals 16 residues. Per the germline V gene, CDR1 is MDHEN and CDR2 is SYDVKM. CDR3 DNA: TGTGCCAGCAGCACCCTCCCTCCGGGACAGAACTATGGCTACACCTTC. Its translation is CASSTLPPGQNYGYTF.

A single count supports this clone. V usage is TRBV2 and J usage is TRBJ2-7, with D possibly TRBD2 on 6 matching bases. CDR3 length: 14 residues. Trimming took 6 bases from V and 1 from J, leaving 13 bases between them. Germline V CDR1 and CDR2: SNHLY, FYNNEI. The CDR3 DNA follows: TGTGCCAGCAGAACCGGGACTGGATCCTACGAGCAGTACTTC. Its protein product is CASRTGTGSYEQYF.

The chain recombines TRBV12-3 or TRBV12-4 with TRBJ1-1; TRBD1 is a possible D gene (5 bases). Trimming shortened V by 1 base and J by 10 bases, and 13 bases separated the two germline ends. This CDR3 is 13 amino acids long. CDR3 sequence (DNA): TGTGCCAGCAGTTTAGATGGGGCAGCTTCAGCTTTCTTT. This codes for CASSLDGAASAFF.

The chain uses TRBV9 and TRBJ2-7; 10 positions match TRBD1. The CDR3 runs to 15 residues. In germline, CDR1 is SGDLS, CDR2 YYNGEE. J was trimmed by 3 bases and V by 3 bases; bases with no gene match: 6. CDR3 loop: CASSATGQGIYEQYF. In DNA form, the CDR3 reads TGTGCCAGCAGCGCTACGGGACAGGGGATCTACGAGCAGTACTTC.

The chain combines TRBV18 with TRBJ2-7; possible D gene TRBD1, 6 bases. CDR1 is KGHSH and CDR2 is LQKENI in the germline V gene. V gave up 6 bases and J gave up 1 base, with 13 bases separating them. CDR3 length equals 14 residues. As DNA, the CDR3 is TGTGCCAGCTCGCTCGACAGGTTATCCTACGAGCAGTACTTC. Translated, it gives CASSLDRLSYEQYF.

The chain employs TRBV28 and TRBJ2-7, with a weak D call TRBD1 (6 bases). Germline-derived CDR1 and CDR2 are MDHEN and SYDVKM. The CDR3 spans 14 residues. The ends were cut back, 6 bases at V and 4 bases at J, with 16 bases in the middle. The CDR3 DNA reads TGTGCCAGCAGCTCCACAGGGTTGGGTTACGAGCAGTACTTC. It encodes CASSSTGLGYEQYF.